The TCR beta chain under discussion was sequenced for a study of shared clonotypes between healthy human individuals. It was CD45RO-negative cells, positively selected for CCR7, that made up naive CD8 cells, with terminally differentiated effector memory CD45RA+ cells excluded. Clones were sequenced by immunoSEQ multiplex PCR, and TCRdb holds only the in-frame ones, with some missing. The sample includes roughly 890,000 clones, almost 95% of them seen just once. This clone was seen a single time. The target antigen is unknown. General study results and limits: Non-shared clonotypes displayed generation probabilities falling below those of clonotypes present in all four donors.

V was trimmed by 3 bases and J by 4 bases, leaving 10 bases between them. Looked up from germline, CDR1 is MDHEN and CDR2 is SYDVKM. The CDR3 sequence is 14 residues long. The TCR was taken from a man aged 25 to 40 in good health. The specimen was naive CD8+ T cells sorted from blood. The V and J genes are TRBV28 and TRBJ1-3; D gene unclear. CDR3 sequence: CASSFLGSGNTIYF. Here the CDR3 DNA reads TGTGCCAGCAGTTTCTTGGGGTCCGGAAACACCATATATTTT.